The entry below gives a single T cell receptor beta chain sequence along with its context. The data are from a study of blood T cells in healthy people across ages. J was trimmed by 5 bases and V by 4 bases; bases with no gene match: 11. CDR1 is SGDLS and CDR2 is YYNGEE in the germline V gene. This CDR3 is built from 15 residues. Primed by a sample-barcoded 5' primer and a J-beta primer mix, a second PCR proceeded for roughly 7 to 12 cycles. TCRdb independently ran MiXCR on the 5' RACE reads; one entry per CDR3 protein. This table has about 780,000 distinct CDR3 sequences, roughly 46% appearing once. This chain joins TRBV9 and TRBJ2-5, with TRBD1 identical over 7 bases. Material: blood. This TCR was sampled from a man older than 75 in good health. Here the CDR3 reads CASSPSTGMRETQYF. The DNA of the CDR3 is TGTGCCAGCAGCCCTTCGACAGGGATGAGGGAGACCCAGTACTTC.